Shown below are 32 T cell receptor beta chains from a single sample sequenced in a study of CD8 T cells in Susac syndrome. With random hexamers, reverse transcription was performed on roughly 0.5 to 1 ug of RNA. TCRdb reanalysed the immunoSEQ multiplex PCR reads using MiXCR and keeps one entry per CDR3 protein. The sample holds approximately 190,000 distinct CDR3 sequences; around 95% are singletons and the top ten take 0.09% to 0.1%. The sequencing input was CD4+ T cells from PBMCs. These receptors were obtained from a human donor with Susac syndrome.

The gene calls are TRBV30 and TRBJ1-1; D ambiguous. The CDR3 loop spans 12 amino acids. Trimming shortened V by 0 bases and J by 5 bases, and 7 bases separated the two germline ends. Per germline, CDR1 GTSNPN and CDR2 SVGIG (reference sequence). The CDR3 DNA sequence: TGTGCCTGGAGTGTAAGCCTTACTGAAGCTTTCTTT. Its translation is CAWSVSLTEAFF.

This clonotype was seen only once. The chain carries TRBV20-1 and TRBJ2-1, with a weak D call TRBD1 (6 bases). Germline loops: CDR1 DFQATT, CDR2 SNEGSKA (reference sequence). The CDR3 is 15 amino acids. Trimming removed 2 bases at V and 4 bases at J, with 15 bases between. CDR3 sequence reads: CSARIRSGAYNEQFF. CDR3 DNA: TGCAGTGCTAGAATTAGGTCAGGGGCGTACAATGAGCAGTTCTTC.

CDR3 residues: CASSESRDLNSPLHF. CDR3 in DNA: TGCGCCAGCAGTGAGTCCCGGGACCTGAATTCACCCCTCCACTTT. The chain is built from TRBV10-2 and TRBJ1-6; perhaps TRBD1 as D (5 bases). This CDR3 is 15 amino acids long. The germline gives CDR1 WSHSY, CDR2 SAAADI. With 0 bases removed from V and 7 bases from J, the gap between germline ends came to 10 bases.

This chain uses TRBV5-1 with TRBJ2-7; possible D gene TRBD2, 6 bases. V lost 4 bases and J lost 0, with 20 bases in between. CDR1 is SGHRS and CDR2 is YFSETQ in the germline V gene. This CDR3 region has 17 residues. The CDR3 reads CASSPGLNPSGSYEQYF. The DNA for the CDR3 is TGCGCCAGCAGCCCGGGACTCAATCCCTCGGGCTCCTACGAGCAGTACTTC.

The genes are TRBV29-1 and TRBJ2-2, with a tentative D call TRBD1 (5 bases). The CDR3 is 12 residues long. V was cut by 5 bases and J by 7 bases, with 11 bases left in between. Per the germline V gene, CDR1 is SQVTM and CDR2 is ANQGSEA. For the CDR3, the DNA is TGCAGCGTTAGCAGGGCGGTCGGGGAGCTGTTTTTT. Residues: CSVSRAVGELFF.

This chain connects TRBV9 to TRBJ1-2; tentative D call: TRBD1 (6 bases). Germline V gene sequence: CDR1 SGDLS, CDR2 YYNGEE. The CDR3 sequence is 15 residues long. V lost 0 bases and J 4 bases, leaving 13 bases between the germline ends. The CDR3 bases are TGTGCCAGCAGCGTAGCGGGGGGCGTCGGCTATGGCTACACCTTC. This codes for CASSVAGGVGYGYTF. Complete variable domain (other parts from reference TRBV9 and TRBJ1-2): DSGVTQTPKHLITATGQRVTLRCSPRSGDLSVYWYQQSLDQGLQFLIQYYNGEERAKGNILERFSAQQFPDLHSELNLSSLELGDSALYFCASSVAGGVGYGYTFGSGTRLTVV.

The chain uses TRBV27 and TRBJ1-1; 8 nucleotides agree with TRBD1. The trim removed 5 bases at V and 3 bases at J, leaving 8 bases unmatched. The CDR3 has 15 amino acids. Germline CDR1 is MNHEY and CDR2 is SMNVEV (reference sequence). CDR3 residues: CASSPLTGVDTEAFF. Here the CDR3 DNA reads TGTGCCAGCAGTCCTCTGACAGGGGTGGACACTGAAGCTTTCTTT.

This chain joins TRBV20-1 and TRBJ1-2, with unresolved D. CDR1 DFQATT and CDR2 SNEGSKA come from the germline V gene (reference sequence). The V end was cut by 1 base, the J end by 2 bases, with 8 bases between. This CDR3 is built from 13 residues. This CDR3 is CSARAGVNYGYTF. The CDR3 coding sequence is TGCAGTGCTAGAGCTGGGGTCAACTATGGCTACACCTTC.

This sequence joins TRBV30 and TRBJ1-2; D unresolved. The CDR3 totals 12 residues. V was clipped by 4 bases and J by 4 bases, with 10 bases between them. Per the germline V gene, CDR1 is GTSNPN and CDR2 is SVGIG (reference sequence). This CDR3 reads CAWTPQSYGYTF. CDR3 nucleotide sequence: TGTGCCTGGACCCCCCAATCCTATGGCTACACCTTC. Combining the CDR3 with reference TRBV30 and TRBJ1-2 gives the whole variable domain SQTIHQWPATLVQPVGSPLSLECTVEGTSNPNLYWYRQAAGRGLQLLFYSVGIGQISSEVPQNLSASRPQDRQFILSSKKLLLSDSGFYLCAWTPQSYGYTFGSGTRLTVV.

This chain uses TRBV20-1 with TRBJ2-7, with 7 bases identical to TRBD2. The V segment lost 4 bases and the J segment 2 bases; nucleotides outside the gene matches: 5. The CDR3 spans 13 residues. The germline V gene has CDR1 DFQATT and CDR2 SNEGSKA (reference sequence). CDR3 DNA sequence: TGCAGTGCTAATGGGGGGGACCCCTACGAGCAGTACTTC. Its protein product is CSANGGDPYEQYF.

The chain carries TRBV3-1 and TRBJ2-3; D is undetermined. The CDR3 is 12 residues long. Germline CDR1 LGHDT, CDR2 YNNKEL (reference sequence). V lost 1 base and J lost 5, with 4 bases in between. CDR3 sequence reads: CASSQGGDTQYF. The CDR3 bases are TGTGCCAGCAGCCAAGGTGGAGATACGCAGTATTTT.

The V and J genes are TRBV29-1 and TRBJ2-1, with a weak D call TRBD2 (7 bases). Trimming shortened V by 7 bases and J by 6 bases, and 22 bases separated the two germline ends. Germline CDR1 reads SQVTM; CDR2 reads ANQGSEA. The CDR3 runs 15 residues. The DNA for the CDR3 is TGCAGCGCGACTGAGGGGGGGCCAATACTCAATGAGCAGTTCTTC. It is translated as CSATEGGPILNEQFF.

V is TRBV30 and J is TRBJ2-1; D is unresolved. The CDR3 length is 12 residues. The V end was cut by 2 bases, the J end by 4 bases, with 6 bases between. Germline V gene lookup returns CDR1 GTSNPN and CDR2 SVGIG (reference sequence). DNA for the CDR3: TGTGCCTGGAGTCCTCGGTACAATGAGCAGTTCTTC. Residues: CAWSPRYNEQFF.

This chain links TRBV4-3 with TRBJ1-2; D gene uncertain. Looked up from germline, CDR1 is LGHNA and CDR2 is YSLEER. Trimming cost V 4 bases and J 8 bases, with 23 bases left between them. The CDR3 runs to 16 residues. The CDR3 here is CASSPSSTALGYGYTF. In DNA, the CDR3 is TGCGCCAGCAGCCCAAGTTCTACAGCCCTAGGGTACGGCTACACCTTC.

The J gene is TRBJ2-7, the V gene TRBV4-2; no clear D. The V gene lost 0 bases and the J gene lost 2 bases, with 14 bases spanning the gap. The CDR3 is 16 residues long. CDR1 and CDR2 from the germline V gene are LGHNA and YNFKEQ. The DNA of the CDR3 is TGTGCCAGCAGCCAAGATCAACTAACAGAGGCCTACGAGCAGTACTTC. Encoded protein: CASSQDQLTEAYEQYF.

This sequence joins TRBV3-1 and TRBJ2-1; TRBD1 is a possible D gene (5 bases). CDR1 is LGHDT and CDR2 is YNNKEL in the germline V gene (reference sequence). Trimming took 0 bases from V and 6 from J, leaving 12 bases between them. CDR3 length: 15 residues. The CDR3 reads CASSQEARQPNEQFF. CDR3 DNA sequence: TGTGCCAGCAGCCAAGAAGCCAGACAGCCCAATGAGCAGTTCTTC.

The chain recombines TRBV20-1 with TRBJ1-6; TRBD1 agrees at 9 bases. Trimming cost V 4 bases and J 7 bases; bases outside gene matches: 14. The CDR3 length is 17 residues. In germline, CDR1 is DFQATT, CDR2 SNEGSKA (reference sequence). This CDR3 reads CSANRPGQGRINSPLHF. The CDR3 region has the DNA TGCAGTGCTAACAGACCGGGACAGGGTCGGATCAATTCACCCCTCCACTTT.

The genes are TRBV2 and TRBJ1-5; no definite D call. The ends were cut back, 3 bases at V and 7 bases at J, with 10 bases in the middle. Germline V CDR1 and CDR2: SNHLY, FYNNEI. This CDR3 spans 13 amino acids. The CDR3 reads CASSEVGLQPQHF. For the CDR3, the DNA is TGTGCCAGCAGTGAGGTGGGCCTACAGCCCCAGCATTTT.

The chain carries TRBV4-2 and TRBJ1-2; D gene unclear. V gave up 0 bases and J gave up 5 bases, with 13 bases separating them. The CDR3 spans 15 residues. Germline CDR1 reads LGHNA; CDR2 reads YNFKEQ. The CDR3 bases are TGTGCCAGCAGCCAAGATAGCGGGGAGGTATATGGCTACACCTTC. Translation gives CASSQDSGEVYGYTF.

The rearrangement joins TRBV6-5 to TRBJ1-6, with a weak D call TRBD1 (5 bases). Trimming left V 3 bases short and J 3 bases short, with 12 bases between. This CDR3 is 16 amino acids long. The germline V gene has CDR1 MNHEY and CDR2 SVGAGI. CDR3 in amino acids: CASSYASGGYNSPLHF. The CDR3 nucleotides are TGTGCCAGCAGTTATGCGTCCGGGGGCTATAATTCACCCCTCCACTTT.

As concerns this clonotype: An end of the junction does not agree with germline; a read error may underlie this. This chain connects TRBV11-1 to TRBJ1-1; no firm D call. The CDR3 has 13 residues. Germline-derived CDR1 and CDR2 are SGHAT and FQDESV (reference sequence). The CDR3 is CASTKRVNTEVFF. CDR3 DNA sequence: TGTGCCAGCACCAAACGGGTAAACACTGAAGTTTTCTTT. Full variable domain (rest looked up from reference TRBV11-1 and TRBJ1-1): EAEVAQSPRYKITEKSQAVAFWCDPISGHATLYWYRQILGQGPELLVQFQDESVVDDSQLPKDRFSAERLKGVDSTLKIQPAELGDSAMYLCASTKRVNTEVFFGQGTRLTVV.

CDR3: CAWSGQIEQFF. Here the CDR3 DNA reads TGTGCCTGGAGTGGACAAATTGAGCAGTTCTTC. The chain recombines TRBV30 with TRBJ2-1, with D unclear. Trimming removed 1 base at V and 9 bases at J, with 7 bases between. The CDR3 is 11 amino acids. In germline, CDR1 is GTSNPN, CDR2 SVGIG (reference sequence). The variable domain in full, with the rest retrieved from reference TRBV30 and TRBJ2-1, is SQTIHQWPATLVQPVGSPLSLECTVEGTSNPNLYWYRQAAGRGLQLLFYSVGIGQISSEVPQNLSASRPQDRQFILSSKKLLLSDSGFYLCAWSGQIEQFFGPGTRLTVL.

The rearrangement joins TRBV5-4 to TRBJ2-1, with 9 bases fitting TRBD1. CDR1 is SGHNT, CDR2 YYREEE, per germline (reference sequence). The CDR3 is made up of 14 amino acids. J gave up 7 bases and V 1 base, and 3 bases lay outside the gene matches. DNA of the CDR3: TGTGCCAGCAGCTTGAACAGGGGGCAGAATGAGCAGTTCTTC. Translated: CASSLNRGQNEQFF.

On this clonotype: At one end the junction does not follow the germline gene, possibly because of a read error. This sequence joins TRBV19 and TRBJ1-6; D is perhaps TRBD1 (5 bases). The CDR3 length is 13 residues. Germline CDR1 and CDR2: LNHDA and SQIVND (reference sequence). Written as DNA, the CDR3 is TGTGCCAGTAGTACAAGCGAGTCAGGGACCCTGCGCTTT. It codes for CASSTSESGTLRF.

As DNA, the CDR3 is TGCAGTGCTAGTCCTCCCGGGGGGGCCTACGAGCAGTACTTC. Protein sequence: CSASPPGGAYEQYF. The gene calls are TRBV20-1 and TRBJ2-7; 8 positions agree with TRBD2. V trimming: 3 bases; J trimming: 2 bases; junction bases outside the gene matches: 6. The germline V gene has CDR1 DFQATT and CDR2 SNEGSKA (reference sequence). This CDR3 comprises 14 residues.

This sequence joins TRBV30 and TRBJ2-5; D is unresolved. The CDR3 has 13 residues. CDR1 and CDR2 (germline): GTSNPN, SVGIG (reference sequence). Deletions cut 2 bases from V and 5 bases from J, with 12 bases between. The CDR3 region is CAWSPQLVETQYF. For the CDR3, the DNA is TGTGCCTGGAGTCCCCAGCTAGTCGAGACCCAGTACTTC.

The chain couples TRBV15 to TRBJ2-1, with D maybe TRBD1 (6 bases). The germline CDR1 and CDR2 sequences are LNHNV and YYDKDF (reference sequence). The CDR3 totals 14 residues. Trimming stripped 1 base from V and 4 bases from J, with 8 bases between. Here the CDR3 reads CATSRVGQYNEQFF. The CDR3 DNA reads TGTGCCACCAGCAGAGTAGGACAGTACAATGAGCAGTTCTTC.

This clonotype was detected only a few times. This chain links TRBV28 with TRBJ1-1; D possibly corresponds to TRBD1 (5 bases). The V gene lost 3 bases and the J gene lost 4 bases, with 6 bases spanning the gap. This CDR3 has 12 amino acids. CDR1 and CDR2 (germline): MDHEN, SYDVKM. The CDR3 loop is CASSLGVTEAFF. The CDR3 region has the DNA TGTGCCAGCAGTTTGGGGGTCACTGAAGCTTTCTTT.

This rearrangement joins TRBV30 to TRBJ2-3, with 9 bases matching TRBD1. The CDR3 has 15 residues. Germline assignment: CDR1 GTSNPN and CDR2 SVGIG (reference sequence). Trimming at V came to 1 base and at J to 5 bases, leaving 7 bases not matched to a gene. The CDR3 spells CAWSAGDREIDTQYF. The CDR3 DNA sequence: TGTGCCTGGAGTGCCGGGGACAGGGAAATAGATACGCAGTATTTT.

This rearrangement joins TRBV10-3 to TRBJ2-5; tentative D call: TRBD2 (5 bases). V was clipped by 7 bases and J by 2 bases, with 17 bases between them. This CDR3 is 15 amino acids long. CDR1 is ENHRY and CDR2 is SYGVKD in the germline V gene. CDR3 nucleotide sequence: TGTGCCATCAAAAACGGAGGAGAAGGGCAAGAGACCCAGTACTTC. Its protein is CAIKNGGEGQETQYF.

J is TRBJ1-2 and V is TRBV19; 7 positions match TRBD1. J was trimmed by 2 bases and V by 10 bases; bases with no gene match: 13. The V gene's germline CDR1 is LNHDA and CDR2 SQIVND (reference sequence). This CDR3 is built from 15 residues. CDR3 in amino acids: CATQQLEGGNYGYTF. CDR3 in DNA: TGTGCCACTCAACAGTTGGAAGGGGGCAACTATGGCTACACCTTC.

This sequence joins TRBV29-1 and TRBJ1-4; D is unclear. Germline V gene lookup returns CDR1 SQVTM and CDR2 ANQGSEA. Trimming removed 7 bases at V and 0 bases at J, with 9 bases between. This CDR3 contains 13 residues. CDR3 sequence (DNA): TGCAGCGCCGAAATTGCAACTAATGAAAAACTGTTTTTT. It encodes CSAEIATNEKLFF.